This T cell receptor (beta chain) is drawn from a study of blood T cell repertoires in COVID-19. Libraries were prepared by immunoSEQ multiplex PCR; TCRdb keeps only in-frame clonotypes and omits some of them. This repertoire shows 250,000 to 350,000 clones, around 87% found once; its top ten account for approximately 5.3%. Trimming took 6 bases from V and 9 from J; bases not matched to a gene: 12. Germline V gives CDR1 KGHSH, CDR2 LQKENI. CDR3 length equals 16 residues. In its sample, this clone was seen once. This clonotype was obtained from a woman in her 30s who had recovered from COVID-19. The chain combines TRBV18 with TRBJ2-1; 12 bases are a match to TRBD1. Source material: PBMCs or T cells enriched from blood (not recorded which). The CDR3 spells CASSGMGQGARIEQFF. The CDR3 nucleotides are TGTGCCAGCTCCGGAATGGGACAGGGGGCGCGGATTGAGCAGTTCTTC.